This T cell receptor beta chain was captured by sequencing in a study of beta chain features in type 1 diabetes. Study-wide points: PCR may have favored shorter templates equally in patients and controls.

This clone was found a few times. The antigen remains unidentified. Trimming took off 3 bases at V and 5 bases at J, with 8 bases between the two ends. The CDR3 runs to 13 residues. Germline values: CDR1 SGHAT, CDR2 FQNNGV. The authors reverse transcribed all of the isolated RNA, so sequencing captured expressed TCRB transcripts. The data were produced by immunoSEQ multiplex PCR, yet TCRdb's version contains in-frame clones alone and is incomplete. Here the sample spans around 300,000 clones, approximately 15% being singletons. The rearrangement joins TRBV11-2 to TRBJ2-1; a possible D gene is TRBD2 (6 bases). The TCR was taken from a young man in good health. Specimen: central memory CD4+ T cells from blood. The CDR3 here is CASSFGLNNEQFF. DNA of the CDR3: TGTGCCAGCAGCTTTGGACTAAACAATGAGCAGTTCTTC.